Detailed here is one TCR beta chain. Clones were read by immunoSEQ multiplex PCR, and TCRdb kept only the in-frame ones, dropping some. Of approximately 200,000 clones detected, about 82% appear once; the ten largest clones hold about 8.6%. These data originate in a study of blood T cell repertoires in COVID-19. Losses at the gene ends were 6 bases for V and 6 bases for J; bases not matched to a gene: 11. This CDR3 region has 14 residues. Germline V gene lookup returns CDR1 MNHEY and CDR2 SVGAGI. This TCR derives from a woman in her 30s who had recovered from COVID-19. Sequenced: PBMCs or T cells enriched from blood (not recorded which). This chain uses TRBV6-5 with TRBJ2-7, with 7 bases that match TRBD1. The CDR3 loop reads CASRTTGISGEQYF. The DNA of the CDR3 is TGTGCCAGCAGGACGACAGGGATATCGGGCGAGCAGTACTTC.